The 28 T cell receptor beta chains in this list originate from one sample, sequenced in a study of shared clonotypes between healthy human individuals. The protocol was immunoSEQ multiplex PCR, while the TCRdb copy is restricted to in-frame clones and leaves out a portion. This repertoire shows hundreds of thousands of clones, around 96% found once; its top ten account for 0.06%. Sequencing was carried out using naive CD4+ T cells sorted from blood. Sample subset: CD45RA+ positively selected. The receptors originated from a woman aged 25 to 39 in good health.

In its sample, this clone was seen once. The genes are TRBV7-2 and TRBJ2-3; D remains unclear. The length of the CDR3 is 16 residues. The germline V and J ends were trimmed by 0 bases and 0 bases, with 10 bases remaining between them. The germline V gene has CDR1 SGHTA and CDR2 FQGNSA. CDR3 nucleotides: TGTGCCAGCAGCTTAGCCGCGGCGGCTAGCACAGATACGCAGTATTTT. Amino acids: CASSLAAAASTDTQYF.

The chain joins TRBV2 to TRBJ2-4, with D perhaps matching TRBD1 or TRBD2 (5 bases each). The CDR3 covers 16 residues. CDR1 and CDR2 (germline): SNHLY, FYNNEI. Trimming shortened V by 6 bases and J by 0 bases, and 15 bases separated the two germline ends. The CDR3 nucleotides read TGTGCCAGCAGGGAGGAGTCAGGGTTAGCCAAAAACATTCAGTACTTC. This codes for CASREESGLAKNIQYF.

The chain links TRBV7-2 to TRBJ1-5; no clear D gene. The CDR3 loop spans 14 amino acids. CDR1 is SGHTA, CDR2 FQGNSA, per germline. V lost 3 bases and J lost 0, with 6 bases in between. This CDR3 is CASSLSDSNQPQHF. As DNA, the CDR3 is TGTGCCAGCAGCTTGTCAGATAGCAATCAGCCCCAGCATTTT.

The V gene is TRBV14, the J gene TRBJ2-3; 10 bases map to TRBD2. This CDR3 region has 18 residues. The germline V gene encodes CDR1 SGHDN and CDR2 FVKESK. Trimming removed 0 bases from V and 4 bases from J; junction bases left unmatched: 10. Here the CDR3 DNA reads TGTGCCAGCAGCCAAGATCTTTGGGGGACTAGCGATGCAGATACGCAGTATTTT. Translation: CASSQDLWGTSDADTQYF.

CDR3 coding DNA: TGTGCCAGCAGCGTAGGTACGGGATCCACAGATACGCAGTATTTT. This gives the protein CASSVGTGSTDTQYF. The V call is TRBV9, the J call TRBJ2-3; D is perhaps TRBD2 (5 bases). Germline V gene lookup returns CDR1 SGDLS and CDR2 YYNGEE. Deletions cut 0 bases from V and 2 bases from J, with 10 bases between. The CDR3 extends over 15 amino acids.

The chain combines TRBV27 with TRBJ2-1; 9 nucleotides align to TRBD2. The trim removed 2 bases at V and 9 bases at J, leaving 5 bases unmatched. Germline V lookup: CDR1 MNHEY, CDR2 SMNVEV (reference sequence). This CDR3 has 14 amino acids. The CDR3 is CASSLTSGLGEQFF. The CDR3 DNA follows: TGTGCCAGCAGTTTAACTAGCGGGCTAGGTGAGCAGTTCTTC.

The chain recombines TRBV2 with TRBJ2-5; no definite D call. The CDR3 totals 14 residues. Germline V gene lookup returns CDR1 SNHLY and CDR2 FYNNEI. Trimming took 4 bases from V and 2 from J, leaving 11 bases between them. CDR3 protein: CASSVLQRQETQYF. The DNA for the CDR3 is TGTGCCAGCAGTGTTCTACAGAGACAAGAGACCCAGTACTTC.

The J gene is TRBJ2-1, the V gene TRBV5-5; TRBD1 matches at 8 bases. CDR1 SGHKS and CDR2 YYEKEE come from the germline V gene (reference sequence). This CDR3 has 15 amino acids. Trimming cost V 0 bases and J 2 bases; bases outside gene matches: 1. CDR3 nucleotides: TGTGCCAGCAGCTTGGGGACAGGGACCTACAATGAGCAGTTCTTC. Translation: CASSLGTGTYNEQFF.

The J gene is TRBJ2-2, the V gene TRBV5-1, with D uncertain. The CDR3 contains 12 residues. Germline lookup yields CDR1 SGHRS and CDR2 YFSETQ. Trimming shortened V by 0 bases and J by 6 bases, and 3 bases separated the two germline ends. The CDR3 here is CASSLESGELFF. The CDR3 DNA reads as TGCGCCAGCAGCTTGGAGTCCGGGGAGCTGTTTTTT.

The V and J genes are TRBV28 and TRBJ1-4; 11 bases align to TRBD1. The junction had 10 bases not matched to a gene; V was cut back by 5 bases and J by 14 bases. Germline CDR1 MDHEN, CDR2 SYDVKM. The CDR3 covers 14 residues. Here the CDR3 reads CASSRSGTGGKLFF. The DNA of the CDR3 is TGTGCCAGCAGTCGGTCCGGGACAGGGGGAAAGCTGTTTTTT.

The chain is built from TRBV19 and TRBJ1-3; no definite D call. CDR1 and CDR2 (germline): LNHDA, SQIVND (reference sequence). The CDR3 loop spans 14 amino acids. The germline V and J ends were trimmed by 3 bases and 3 bases, with 9 bases remaining between them. The CDR3 DNA is TGTGCCAGTAGTATTGCGGGAATTGGAAACACCATATATTTT. Encoded protein: CASSIAGIGNTIYF.

J is TRBJ1-5 and V is TRBV6-5; D unresolved. The length of the CDR3 is 15 residues. Germline V CDR1 and CDR2: MNHEY, SVGAGI. The V end was cut by 0 bases, the J end by 4 bases, with 10 bases between. The CDR3 bases are TGTGCCAGCAGTTACTCCTTAGCACGAAATCAGCCCCAGCATTTT. Translated, it gives CASSYSLARNQPQHF.

The gene calls are TRBV11-2 and TRBJ2-5, with D unclear. The germline CDR1 and CDR2 sequences are SGHAT and FQNNGV. V was cut by 0 bases and J by 5 bases, with 7 bases left in between. The CDR3 is made up of 13 amino acids. The CDR3: CASSLDQWETQYF. For the CDR3, the DNA is TGTGCCAGCAGCTTAGATCAGTGGGAGACCCAGTACTTC.

The genes are TRBV15 and TRBJ2-7, with D perhaps matching TRBD1 (5 bases). This CDR3 has 15 amino acids. Germline loops: CDR1 LNHNV, CDR2 YYDKDF (reference sequence). V was shortened by 0 bases and J by 4 bases, with 13 bases between the two germline ends. CDR3 sequence: CATSRDMTASYEQYF. The CDR3 DNA reads TGTGCCACCAGCAGAGATATGACAGCAAGTTACGAGCAGTACTTC.

This chain uses TRBV30 with TRBJ1-1, with TRBD1 as a possible D gene (5 bases). This CDR3 is built from 12 residues. CDR1 GTSNPN and CDR2 SVGIG come from the germline V gene (reference sequence). V was shortened by 8 bases and J by 7 bases, with 17 bases between the two germline ends. Written as DNA, the CDR3 is TGTGCCCTCCATCCGGAGGGGAGTGAAGCTTTCTTT. Amino acids: CALHPEGSEAFF.

This clone was seen just once. V and J are TRBV18 and TRBJ2-3; D is ambiguous. CDR1 and CDR2 (germline): KGHSH, LQKENI. The CDR3 contains 15 residues. Trimming took off 6 bases at V and 1 base at J, with 14 bases between the two ends. CDR3 nucleotides: TGTGCCAGCTCCCCGGACCACTCTGGCACAGATACGCAGTATTTT. Protein product: CASSPDHSGTDTQYF.

The chain recombines TRBV19 with TRBJ2-4; 8 positions agree with TRBD2. This CDR3 has 17 residues. With V trimmed by 2 bases and J by 1 base, 7 bases remained unmatched. Germline V lookup: CDR1 LNHDA, CDR2 SQIVND (reference sequence). CDR3 sequence: CASSIPGRAGAKNIQYF. The DNA of the CDR3 is TGTGCCAGTAGTATACCCGGGAGGGCCGGTGCCAAAAACATTCAGTACTTC.

This rearrangement joins TRBV9 to TRBJ2-4; perhaps TRBD2 as D (7 bases). Trimming cost V 4 bases and J 8 bases, with 16 bases left between them. The CDR3 extends over 14 amino acids. The germline CDR1 and CDR2 sequences are SGDLS and YYNGEE. In DNA, the CDR3 is TGTGCCAGCAGCCTCGGGGGGCCAAAGGACATTCAGTACTTC. Its translation: CASSLGGPKDIQYF.

This sequence joins TRBV30 and TRBJ1-1; weak D call: TRBD1 (5 bases). V was cut by 2 bases and J by 1 base, with 8 bases left in between. This CDR3 has 13 amino acids. The germline gives CDR1 GTSNPN, CDR2 SVGIG (reference sequence). The CDR3 reads CAWSLGQNTEAFF. The CDR3 bases are TGTGCCTGGAGTCTTGGACAGAACACTGAAGCTTTCTTT.

This clone was counted a few times. The chain is built from TRBV2 and TRBJ1-2; 8 bases fit TRBD1. This CDR3 has 13 residues. Trimming removed 6 bases from V and 7 bases from J; junction bases left unmatched: 7. Germline CDR1 is SNHLY and CDR2 is FYNNEI. For the CDR3, the DNA is TGTGCCAGCAGGGCCGGACAGGGAAGTGGCTACACCTTC. This codes for CASRAGQGSGYTF.

Written as DNA, the CDR3 is TGTGCCAGCTCACTAGGACCCTACAATGAGCAGTTCTTC. Encoded protein: CASSLGPYNEQFF. V and J are TRBV5-5 and TRBJ2-1; D might be TRBD2 (5 bases). This CDR3 has 13 residues. Germline lookup yields CDR1 SGHKS and CDR2 YYEKEE (reference sequence). V was shortened by 7 bases and J by 2 bases, with 10 bases between the two germline ends.

The V call is TRBV6-6, the J call TRBJ2-1; 9 bases are a match to TRBD2. With V trimmed by 2 bases and J by 7 bases, 9 bases remained unmatched. CDR1 and CDR2 (germline): MNHNY, SVGAGI (reference sequence). The CDR3 runs to 16 residues. CDR3 in DNA: TGTGCCAGCAGTTACCTTTTAGCGGGAGCTATAAATGAGCAGTTCTTC. Protein: CASSYLLAGAINEQFF.

V usage is TRBV11-3 and J usage is TRBJ2-3; D gene ambiguous. CDR1 and CDR2 (germline): SGHNT, YENEEA. V was pared by 5 bases and J by 6 bases, with 18 bases between. This CDR3 region has 15 residues. The CDR3 DNA sequence: TGTGCCAGCAGCCCTCGGGCGGCGGATACTGATACGCAGTATTTT. Translated: CASSPRAADTDTQYF.

The V and J genes are TRBV18 and TRBJ1-1, with D uncertain. The germline CDR1 and CDR2 sequences are KGHSH and LQKENI. The CDR3 totals 15 residues. The ends were cut back, 2 bases at V and 0 bases at J, with 10 bases in the middle. CDR3 nucleotides: TGTGCCAGCTCACCAATCCAGGACTTGAACACTGAAGCTTTCTTT. It encodes CASSPIQDLNTEAFF.

The rearrangement uses TRBV5-4 and TRBJ2-1; 12 bases are a match to TRBD2. CDR1 SGHNT and CDR2 YYREEE come from the germline V gene (reference sequence). This CDR3 region has 18 residues. With 4 bases clipped from V and 3 bases from J, the junction kept 11 bases outside the gene matches. CDR3 bases: TGTGCCAGCAGCCCGTGGGGGATACTAGCGGGAGGCTACAATGAGCAGTTCTTC. Translating gives CASSPWGILAGGYNEQFF.

The chain couples TRBV9 to TRBJ2-7; D perhaps matches TRBD2 (6 bases). V was shortened by 0 bases and J by 2 bases, with 12 bases between the two germline ends. CDR1 and CDR2 from the germline V gene are SGDLS and YYNGEE. The CDR3 covers 15 residues. The CDR3 protein is CASSVAGGLAYEQYF. DNA for the CDR3: TGTGCCAGCAGCGTAGCCGGGGGACTGGCCTACGAGCAGTACTTC.

V and J are TRBV19 and TRBJ2-3; the match to TRBD2 covers 8 bases. The CDR3 is 14 residues long. Germline CDR1 is LNHDA and CDR2 is SQIVND (reference sequence). The junction had 2 bases not matched to a gene; V was cut back by 2 bases and J by 4 bases. CDR3 amino acids: CASSIWGLADTQYF. Written as DNA, the CDR3 is TGTGCCAGTAGTATATGGGGACTAGCAGATACGCAGTATTTT.

The V and J genes are TRBV4-1 and TRBJ2-4, with D tentatively TRBD1 (7 bases). V was cut by 7 bases and J by 8 bases, with 18 bases left in between. The CDR3 extends over 14 amino acids. Germline-derived CDR1 and CDR2 are MGHRA and YSYEKL. The chain's CDR3 is CASNPTGTGDIQYF. DNA of the CDR3: TGCGCCAGCAACCCGACAGGGACGGGGGACATTCAGTACTTC.